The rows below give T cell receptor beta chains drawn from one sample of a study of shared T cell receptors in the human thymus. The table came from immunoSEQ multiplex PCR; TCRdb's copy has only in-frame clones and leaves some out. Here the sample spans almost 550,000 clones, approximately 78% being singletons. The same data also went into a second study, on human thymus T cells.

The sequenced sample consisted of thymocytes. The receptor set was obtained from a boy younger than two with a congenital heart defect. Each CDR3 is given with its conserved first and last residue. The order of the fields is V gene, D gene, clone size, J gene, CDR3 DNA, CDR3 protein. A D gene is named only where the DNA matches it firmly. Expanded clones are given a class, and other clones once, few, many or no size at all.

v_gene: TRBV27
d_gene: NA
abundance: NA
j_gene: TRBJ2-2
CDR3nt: TGTGCCAGCAGTTTAGAGGGGGGGGTGGACACCGGGGAGCTGTTTTTT
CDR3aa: CASSLEGGVDTGELFF

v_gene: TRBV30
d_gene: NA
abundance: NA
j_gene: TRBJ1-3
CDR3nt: TGTGCCTGGAGTGTACATCGGGGGATAAACACCATATATTTT
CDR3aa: CAWSVHRGINTIYF

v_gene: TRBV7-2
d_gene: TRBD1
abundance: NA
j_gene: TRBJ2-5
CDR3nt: TGTGCCAGCAGCCAGCCGGGACAGGGGTATGGGGAGACCCAGTACTTC
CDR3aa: CASSQPGQGYGETQYF

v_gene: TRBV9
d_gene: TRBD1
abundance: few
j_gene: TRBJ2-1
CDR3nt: TGTGCCAGCAGCGTAGGGGGACAGGCGTACAATGAGCAGTTCTTC
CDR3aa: CASSVGGQAYNEQFF

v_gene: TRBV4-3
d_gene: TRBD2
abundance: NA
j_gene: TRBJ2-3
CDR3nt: TGCGCCAGCAGCCAGCACTCGGGACTAGTCCGGGTTGGTGATACGCAGTATTTT
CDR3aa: CASSQHSGLVRVGDTQYF

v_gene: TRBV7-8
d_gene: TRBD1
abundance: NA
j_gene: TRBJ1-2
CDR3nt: TGTGCCAGCAGTCGTGGACAGGTGGGAAACTATGGCTACACCTTC
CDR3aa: CASSRGQVGNYGYTF

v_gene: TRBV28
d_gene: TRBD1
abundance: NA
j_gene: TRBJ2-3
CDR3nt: TGTGCCAGCAGTTGGCTCCGGGACAGGGGGGCTCCCCCCACAGATACGCAGTATTTT
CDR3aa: CASSWLRDRGAPPTDTQYF

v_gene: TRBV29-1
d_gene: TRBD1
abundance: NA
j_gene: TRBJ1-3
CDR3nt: TGCAGCGTACCGGGACAGGGGGACCAGAGCTCTGGAAACACCATATATTTT
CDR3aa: CSVPGQGDQSSGNTIYF

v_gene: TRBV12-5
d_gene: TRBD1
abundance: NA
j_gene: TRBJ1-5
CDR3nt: TGTGCTAGTGGCAACGACAGGGAGGATCAGCCCCAGCATTTT
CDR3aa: CASGNDREDQPQHF

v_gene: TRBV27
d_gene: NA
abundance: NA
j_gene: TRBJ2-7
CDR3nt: TGTGCCAGCAGTTTACGCGGCGATAACTACGAGCAGTACTTC
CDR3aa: CASSLRGDNYEQYF

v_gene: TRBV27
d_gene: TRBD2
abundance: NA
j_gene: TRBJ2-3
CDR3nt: TGTGCCAGCAGTGAAGGACTAGGCCTACTGTCGGATACGCAGTATTTT
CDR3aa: CASSEGLGLLSDTQYF

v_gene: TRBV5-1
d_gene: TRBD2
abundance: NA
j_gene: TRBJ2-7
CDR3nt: TGCGCCAGCAGCTTGGGCCGGGAGGGCGACGAGCAGTACTTC
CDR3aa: CASSLGREGDEQYF

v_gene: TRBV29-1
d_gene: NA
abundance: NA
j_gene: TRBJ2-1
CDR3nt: TGCAGCGTTGAAAGGGGACGGGAGCACAATGAGCAGTTCTTC
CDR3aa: CSVERGREHNEQFF

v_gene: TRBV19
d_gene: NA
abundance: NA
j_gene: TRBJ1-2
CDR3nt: TGTGCCAGTAGTATAAGGGGGTCGTTCTCCTATGGCTACACCTTC
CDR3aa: CASSIRGSFSYGYTF

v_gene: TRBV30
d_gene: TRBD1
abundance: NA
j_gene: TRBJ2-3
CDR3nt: TGTGCCTGGAGCCCCGGACAGGGGGCAGATACGCAGTATTTT
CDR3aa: CAWSPGQGADTQYF

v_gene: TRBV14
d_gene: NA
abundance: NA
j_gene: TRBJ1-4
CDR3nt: TGTGCCAGCAGCCAAGGCGGAGGGAGGGGTGAAAAACTGTTTTTT
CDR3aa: CASSQGGGRGEKLFF

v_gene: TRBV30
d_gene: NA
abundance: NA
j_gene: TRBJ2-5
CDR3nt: TGTGCCTGGACAGGACTTTGGAGAGAGACCCAGTACTTC
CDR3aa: CAWTGLWRETQYF

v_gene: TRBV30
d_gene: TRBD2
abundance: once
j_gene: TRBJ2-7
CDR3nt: TGTGCCTGGAGTGGACAGACTAGCGGGAGAAACGAGCAGTACTTC
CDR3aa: CAWSGQTSGRNEQYF

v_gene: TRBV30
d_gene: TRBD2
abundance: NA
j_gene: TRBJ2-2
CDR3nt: TGTGCCTGGAAGAGAGCGGGAGGGCCTGGCACCGGGGAGCTGTTTTTT
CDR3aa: CAWKRAGGPGTGELFF

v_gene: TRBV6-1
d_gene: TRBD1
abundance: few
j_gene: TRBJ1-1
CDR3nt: TGTGCCAGCGACCGGGACAGGGGAGCTGAAGCTTTCTTT
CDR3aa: CASDRDRGAEAFF

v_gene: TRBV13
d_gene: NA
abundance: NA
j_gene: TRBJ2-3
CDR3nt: TGTGCCAGCAGCTTAGGGACAGGCGTTGCTAGCACAGATACGCAGTATTTT
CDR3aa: CASSLGTGVASTDTQYF

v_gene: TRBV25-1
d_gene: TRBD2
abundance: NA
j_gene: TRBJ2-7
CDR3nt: TGTGCCAGCAGTGACCCTAGCGGGAGGGCCTACGAGCAGTACTTC
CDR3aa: CASSDPSGRAYEQYF

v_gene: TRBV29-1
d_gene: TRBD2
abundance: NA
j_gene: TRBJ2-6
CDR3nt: TGCAGCGTTCGGGGGGGCGGTGTCCTGACTTTC
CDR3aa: CSVRGGGVLTF

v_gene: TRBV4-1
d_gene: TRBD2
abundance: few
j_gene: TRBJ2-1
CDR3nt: TGCGCCAGCAGCCAGAAAGGACTAGCGCTTTTCAATGAGCAGTTCTTC
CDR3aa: CASSQKGLALFNEQFF

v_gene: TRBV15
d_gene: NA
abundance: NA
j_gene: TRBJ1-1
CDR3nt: TGTGCCACCAGCAGACGGACGGGACAAATAATGAACACTGAAGCTTTCTTT
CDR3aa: CATSRRTGQIMNTEAFF

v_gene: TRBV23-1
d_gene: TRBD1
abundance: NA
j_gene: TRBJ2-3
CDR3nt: TGCGCCAGCAGTCAAAACCCTGGACAGGGTGGGTGCGATACGCAGTATTTT
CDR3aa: CASSQNPGQGGCDTQYF

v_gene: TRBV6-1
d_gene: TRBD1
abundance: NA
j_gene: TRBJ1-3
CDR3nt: TGTGCCAGCATTGGGACAGGTGGCACCACCATATATTTT
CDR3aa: CASIGTGGTTIYF

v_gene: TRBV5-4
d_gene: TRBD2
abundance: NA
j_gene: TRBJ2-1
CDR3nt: TGTGCCAGCAGTCTAGCGGGAGAGCCAGCGAATGAGCAGTTCTTC
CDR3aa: CASSLAGEPANEQFF

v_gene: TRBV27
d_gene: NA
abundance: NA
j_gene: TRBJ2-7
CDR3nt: TGTGCCAGCAGTCCCCAGGGTAGCGGACTCTCCTACGAGCAGTACTTC
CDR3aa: CASSPQGSGLSYEQYF

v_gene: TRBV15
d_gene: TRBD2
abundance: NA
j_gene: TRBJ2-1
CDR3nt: TGTGCCACCAGCAGATCAAGCGGGAGCTCCTACAATGAGCAGTTCTTC
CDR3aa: CATSRSSGSSYNEQFF

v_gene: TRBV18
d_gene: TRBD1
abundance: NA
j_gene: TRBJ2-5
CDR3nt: TGTGCCAGCTCACCGGGGACAGGGGTAACCGAGACCCAGTACTTC
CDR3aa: CASSPGTGVTETQYF

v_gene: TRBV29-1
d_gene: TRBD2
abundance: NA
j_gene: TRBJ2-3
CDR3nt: TGCAGCGTTCGTAGCGGGAGGCCGAGATCAGATACGCAGTATTTT
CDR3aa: CSVRSGRPRSDTQYF

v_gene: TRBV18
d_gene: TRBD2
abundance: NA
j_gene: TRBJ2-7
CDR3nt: TGTGCCAGCTCACCCCATGTCCGGGAGGCCTCCTACGAGCAGTACTTC
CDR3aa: CASSPHVREASYEQYF

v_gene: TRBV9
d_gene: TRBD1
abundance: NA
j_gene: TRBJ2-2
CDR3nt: TGTGCCAGCAGCGAGGGGGGACAGGGAAACACCGGGGAGCTGTTTTTT
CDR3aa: CASSEGGQGNTGELFF

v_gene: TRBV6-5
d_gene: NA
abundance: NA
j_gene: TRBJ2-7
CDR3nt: TGTGCCAGCAGTTACTCGCAACAGGCCACCTACGAGCAGTACTTC
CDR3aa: CASSYSQQATYEQYF

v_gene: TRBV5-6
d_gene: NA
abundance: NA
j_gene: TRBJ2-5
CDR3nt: TGTGCCAGCAGCTGGACGGGACTTTTAAAAGAGACCCAGTACTTC
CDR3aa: CASSWTGLLKETQYF

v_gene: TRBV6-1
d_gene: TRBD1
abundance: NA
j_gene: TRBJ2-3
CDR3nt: TGTGCCAGCAGGGCCGACAGGGGGGATACGCAGTATTTT
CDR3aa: CASRADRGDTQYF

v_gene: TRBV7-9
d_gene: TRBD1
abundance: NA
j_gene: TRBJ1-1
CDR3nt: TGTGCCAGCAGCGGGGGGACAGGGGGCAGGAGTGCTGAAGCTTTCTTT
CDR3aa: CASSGGTGGRSAEAFF

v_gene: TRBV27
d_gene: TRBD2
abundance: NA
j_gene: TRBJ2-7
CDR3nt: TGTGCCAGCAGTTTAACCCGGACTAGCGGGAGGCCACCCCAAGGCTACGAGCAGTACTTC
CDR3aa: CASSLTRTSGRPPQGYEQYF

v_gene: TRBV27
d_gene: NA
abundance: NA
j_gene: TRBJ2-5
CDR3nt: TGTGCCAGCAGTTTAGGAGTGGAGGAGGAAGAGACCCAGTACTTC
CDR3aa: CASSLGVEEEETQYF

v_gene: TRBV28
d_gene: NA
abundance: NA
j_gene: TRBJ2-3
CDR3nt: TGTGCCAGCAGTTTAAGACGGGTATCCACAGATACGCAGTATTTT
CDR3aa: CASSLRRVSTDTQYF

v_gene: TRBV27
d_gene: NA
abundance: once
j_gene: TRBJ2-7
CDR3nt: TGTGCCAGCAGTGGCGCGGCTGTGTCCTACGAGCAGTACTTC
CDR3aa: CASSGAAVSYEQYF

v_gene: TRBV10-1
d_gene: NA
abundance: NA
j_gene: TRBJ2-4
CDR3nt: TGCGCCAGCGCCGTAGGAGGGTCCAAAAACATTCAGTACTTC
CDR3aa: CASAVGGSKNIQYF

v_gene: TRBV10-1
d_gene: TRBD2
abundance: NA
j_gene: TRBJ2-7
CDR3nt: TGCGCCAGCAGTGACCGGACTAGCGGCCGGGGAGAGCAGTACTTC
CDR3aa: CASSDRTSGRGEQYF